The TCR beta chain described here comes from a study of early T cells in non-severe SARS-CoV-2 infection. Study-wide background: The input, bulk RNA from unsorted whole blood, was sequenced, and chains were unpaired.

Attached unique molecular identifiers marked individual cDNA molecules. From the 5' RACE reads, TCRdb called clonotypes with MiXCR, one entry per CDR3 protein. The sample has under 60,000 distinct CDR3 sequences, around a tenth seen once. The germline V and J ends were trimmed by 4 bases and 4 bases, with 8 bases remaining between them. Germline V CDR1 and CDR2: SGHRS, YFSETQ. This CDR3 region has 12 residues. This specimen consisted of whole blood, obtained at baseline. The chain has TRBV5-1 and TRBJ2-5; no clear D gene. This receptor was obtained from an adult who was a healthcare worker with PCR-confirmed SARS-CoV-2 infection or an uninfected control (not recorded which). CDR3 in amino acids: CASSVDGETQYF. The CDR3 region has the DNA TGCGCCAGCAGCGTGGACGGAGAGACCCAGTACTTC.